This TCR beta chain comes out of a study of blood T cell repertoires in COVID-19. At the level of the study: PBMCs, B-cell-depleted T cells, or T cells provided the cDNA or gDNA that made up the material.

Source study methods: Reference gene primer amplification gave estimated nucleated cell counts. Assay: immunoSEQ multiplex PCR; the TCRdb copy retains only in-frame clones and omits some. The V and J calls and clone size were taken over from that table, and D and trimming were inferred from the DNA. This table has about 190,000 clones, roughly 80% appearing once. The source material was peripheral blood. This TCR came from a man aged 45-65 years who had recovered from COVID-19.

CDR3 nucleotides: TGTGCCAGCTCACCACCATCCGACAGGGGCAATGGCTACACCTTC. It codes for CASSPPSDRGNGYTF. V usage is TRBV18 and J usage is TRBJ1-2, with 8 bases matching TRBD1. J lost 6 bases, V lost 0 bases, and 6 bases had no gene match. CDR3 length equals 15 residues. Looked up from germline, CDR1 is KGHSH and CDR2 is LQKENI.